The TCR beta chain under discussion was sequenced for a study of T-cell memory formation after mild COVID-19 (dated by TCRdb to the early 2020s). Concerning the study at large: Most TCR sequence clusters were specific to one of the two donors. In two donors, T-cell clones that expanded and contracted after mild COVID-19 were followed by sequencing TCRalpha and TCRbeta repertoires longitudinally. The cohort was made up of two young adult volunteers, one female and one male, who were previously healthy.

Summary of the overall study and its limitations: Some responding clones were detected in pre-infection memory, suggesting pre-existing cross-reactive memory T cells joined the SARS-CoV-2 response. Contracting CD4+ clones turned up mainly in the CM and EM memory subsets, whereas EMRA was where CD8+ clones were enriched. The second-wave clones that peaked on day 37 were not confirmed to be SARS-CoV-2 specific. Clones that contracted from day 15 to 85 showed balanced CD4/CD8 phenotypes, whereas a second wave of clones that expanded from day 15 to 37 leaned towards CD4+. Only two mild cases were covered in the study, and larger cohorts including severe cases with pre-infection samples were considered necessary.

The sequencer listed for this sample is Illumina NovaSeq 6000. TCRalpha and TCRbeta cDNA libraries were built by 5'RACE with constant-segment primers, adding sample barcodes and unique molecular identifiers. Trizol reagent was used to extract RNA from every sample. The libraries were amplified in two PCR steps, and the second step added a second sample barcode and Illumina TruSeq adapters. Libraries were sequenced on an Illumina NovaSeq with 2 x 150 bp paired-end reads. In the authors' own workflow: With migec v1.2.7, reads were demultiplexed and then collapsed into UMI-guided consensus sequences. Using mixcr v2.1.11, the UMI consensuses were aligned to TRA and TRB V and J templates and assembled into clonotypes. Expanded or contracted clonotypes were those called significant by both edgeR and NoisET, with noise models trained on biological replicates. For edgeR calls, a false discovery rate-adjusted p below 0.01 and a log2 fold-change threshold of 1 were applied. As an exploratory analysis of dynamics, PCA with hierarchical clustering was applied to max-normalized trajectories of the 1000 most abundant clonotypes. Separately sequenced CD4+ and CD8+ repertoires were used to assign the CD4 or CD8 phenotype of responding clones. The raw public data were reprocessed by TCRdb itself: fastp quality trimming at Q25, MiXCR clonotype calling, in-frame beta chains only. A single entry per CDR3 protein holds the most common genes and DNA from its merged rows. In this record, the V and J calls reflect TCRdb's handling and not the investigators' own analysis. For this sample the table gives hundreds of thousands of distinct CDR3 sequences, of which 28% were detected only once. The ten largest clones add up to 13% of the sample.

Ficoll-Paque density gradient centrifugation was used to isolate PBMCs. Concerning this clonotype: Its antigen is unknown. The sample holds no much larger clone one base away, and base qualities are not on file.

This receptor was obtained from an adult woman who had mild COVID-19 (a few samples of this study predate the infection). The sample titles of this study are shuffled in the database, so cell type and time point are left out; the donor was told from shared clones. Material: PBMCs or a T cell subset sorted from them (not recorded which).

The DNA reads TGTGCCAGCTCACCACTGGTTTTTAACAATGAGCAGTTCTTC. The resulting protein is CASSPLVFNNEQFF. The chain is assembled from TRBV18 and TRBJ2-1; the D gene remains uncertain. The CDR3, cysteine through phenylalanine, is 14 amino acids long. The entry retains the CDR3 DNA only, 42 bases that are in frame from base 1. Trimming removed 1 base from V and 5 bases from J, leaving 9 bases between the germline ends. The germline V gene provides CDR1 KGHSH and CDR2 LQKENI.